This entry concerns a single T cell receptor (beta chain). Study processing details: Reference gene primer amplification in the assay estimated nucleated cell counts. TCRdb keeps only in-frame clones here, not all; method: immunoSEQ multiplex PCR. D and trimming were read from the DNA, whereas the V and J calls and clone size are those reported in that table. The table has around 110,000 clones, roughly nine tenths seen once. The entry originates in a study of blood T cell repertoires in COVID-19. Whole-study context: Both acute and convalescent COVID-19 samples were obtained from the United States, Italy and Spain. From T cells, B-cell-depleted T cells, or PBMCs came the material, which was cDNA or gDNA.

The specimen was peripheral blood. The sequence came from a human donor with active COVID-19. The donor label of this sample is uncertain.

The CDR3 nucleotides read TGTGCCAGCAGCCAACATACGGGCAGCGGGGGGTTAATAGATACGCAGTATTTT. Protein sequence: CASSQHTGSGGLIDTQYF. The chain has TRBV3-1 (or the pseudogene TRBV3-2) and TRBJ2-3; 9 bases match TRBD2. V trimming: 2 bases; J trimming: 5 bases; junction bases outside the gene matches: 14. CDR3 length: 18 amino acids. Germline CDR1 reads LGHDT; CDR2 reads YNNKEL (reference sequence).